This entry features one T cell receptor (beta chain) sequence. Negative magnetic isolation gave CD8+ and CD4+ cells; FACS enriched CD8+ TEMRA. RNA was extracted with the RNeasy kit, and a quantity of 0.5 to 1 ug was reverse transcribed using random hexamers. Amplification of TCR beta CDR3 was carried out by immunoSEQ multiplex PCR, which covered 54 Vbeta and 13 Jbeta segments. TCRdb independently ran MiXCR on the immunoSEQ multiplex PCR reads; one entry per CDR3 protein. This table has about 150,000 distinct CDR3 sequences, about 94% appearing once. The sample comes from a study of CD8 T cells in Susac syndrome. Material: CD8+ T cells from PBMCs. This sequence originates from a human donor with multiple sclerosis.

CDR3 in DNA: TGTGCCAGCAGCGGCCCTAGCGACGAGCAGTTCTTC. Translated, it gives CASSGPSDEQFF. This chain links TRBV9 with TRBJ2-1; TRBD2 might be the D (6 bases). The CDR3 has 12 residues. Germline lookup yields CDR1 SGDLS and CDR2 YYNGEE. V was pared by 3 bases and J by 10 bases, with 11 bases between.